A single sample gave rise to the 14 T cell receptor beta chains below, sequenced in a study of T cells in Graves' hyperthyroidism and ophthalmopathy. The source material, RNA transcripts, was used to amplify TCR beta CDR3 regions. Carried out on the TCR CDR3, a first-round RT-PCR used the HTBI primer set. TCRdb fed the multiplex PCR reads into MiXCR, producing one record per CDR3 protein. Of over 700,000 distinct CDR3 sequences listed, under 20% are singletons. The sample comprised blood. The receptors come from a woman between 50 and 59 years old with Graves' hyperthyroidism that later progressed to Graves' ophthalmopathy.

On this clonotype itself: A clone one base away is much larger, so this may be a read error. CDR3 amino acids: CVSSLGPTSTDTQYF. DNA for the CDR3: TGTGTCAGCAGCTTAGGACCCACTAGCACAGATACGCAGTATTTT. The chain couples TRBV7-9 to TRBJ2-3; D gene uncertain. Germline loops: CDR1 SEHNR, CDR2 FQNEAQ (reference sequence). The CDR3 has 15 residues.

This clonotype was detected ten times or more. V is TRBV20-1 and J is TRBJ2-1, with D uncertain. The CDR3 is made up of 16 amino acids. Trimming pared 0 bases from V and 2 bases from J, leaving 14 bases between. Germline V gene sequence: CDR1 DFQATT, CDR2 SNEGSKA (reference sequence). CDR3 sequence: CSARDVAGLPYNEQFF. The CDR3 DNA follows: TGCAGTGCTAGAGATGTAGCCGGCCTCCCCTACAATGAGCAGTTCTTC.

There are many counts of this clonotype. The chain links TRBV5-1 to TRBJ1-1; no clear D. Germline V gene data show CDR1 as SGHRS and CDR2 as YFSETQ. The V end was cut by 0 bases, the J end by 3 bases, with 9 bases between. The CDR3 is made up of 14 amino acids. The DNA of the CDR3 is TGCGCCAGCAGCTTGGCCAATGACTACACTGAAGCTTTCTTT. Its protein is CASSLANDYTEAFF.

This clonotype was counted at least ten times. The CDR3 is CSVEVPRGGETQYF. For the CDR3, the DNA is TGCAGCGTTGAAGTTCCCAGGGGTGGGGAGACCCAGTACTTC. The chain uses TRBV29-1 and TRBJ2-5; a possible D gene is TRBD1 (6 bases). This CDR3 region has 14 residues. The V end lost 1 base, the J end lost 5 bases, and 14 bases lay between the germline ends. Germline V gives CDR1 SQVTM, CDR2 ANQGSEA.

This clonotype showed up just a few times. This chain uses TRBV29-1 with TRBJ1-4; a possible D gene is TRBD1 (5 bases). The CDR3 covers 13 residues. Per the germline V gene, CDR1 is SQVTM and CDR2 is ANQGSEA. Trimming took off 1 base at V and 12 bases at J, with 15 bases between the two ends. The CDR3 DNA sequence: TGCAGCGTTGAAGGGGTCTCCGGGGGGGAACTGTTTTTT. Amino acid sequence: CSVEGVSGGELFF.

V and J are TRBV4-1 and TRBJ1-1, with no clear D. Looked up from germline, CDR1 is MGHRA and CDR2 is YSYEKL. Trimming took off 4 bases at V and 4 bases at J, with 22 bases between the two ends. The CDR3 is 17 amino acids. DNA of the CDR3: TGCGCCAGCAGCCCCAATTTCCCGGGATCGAGTTTCACTGAAGCTTTCTTT. Translated: CASSPNFPGSSFTEAFF.

The chain couples TRBV6-4 to TRBJ1-5; D remains unclear. V was shortened by 4 bases and J by 4 bases, with 8 bases between the two germline ends. Germline CDR1 is MRHNA and CDR2 is SNTAGT. This CDR3 comprises 13 residues. The CDR3 loop is CASSVFGNQPQHF. For the CDR3, the DNA is TGTGCCAGCAGTGTGTTCGGGAATCAGCCCCAGCATTTT.

This clonotype has only a few counts. The chain couples TRBV6-1 to TRBJ2-4; D is possibly TRBD2 (6 bases). The CDR3 spans 16 residues. CDR1 MNHNS and CDR2 SASEGT come from the germline V gene. V lost 6 bases to trimming and J lost 1 base, with 16 bases between them. The CDR3 loop is CASSHLARGAKNIQYF. The CDR3 nucleotides are TGTGCCAGCAGCCACCTTGCCCGGGGGGCCAAAAACATTCAGTACTTC.

This sequence joins TRBV20-1 and TRBJ2-3, with 9 bases identical to TRBD2. Unmatched junction bases numbered 11, after V lost 4 bases and J lost 0 bases. Germline values: CDR1 DFQATT, CDR2 SNEGSKA (reference sequence). The length of the CDR3 is 17 residues. This chain's CDR3 is CSANFAGGIPSTDTQYF. CDR3 nucleotides: TGCAGTGCTAACTTTGCGGGGGGGATTCCTAGCACAGATACGCAGTATTTT.

This clonotype was counted between two and nine times. The chain combines TRBV10-2 with TRBJ2-7; weak D call: TRBD1 (6 bases). V dropped 5 bases and J dropped 4 bases, with 18 bases sitting between them. Germline V CDR1 and CDR2: WSHSY, SAAADI. The CDR3 is 15 residues long. The CDR3 nucleotides are TGCGCCAGCAGTCACGGGACATCGGCCTTTTACGAGCAGTACTTC. Protein: CASSHGTSAFYEQYF.

On this clonotype: One end of the junction is discordant with germline, which a read error may explain. This chain uses TRBV27 with TRBJ2-7, with D possibly being TRBD2 (6 bases). The CDR3 has 14 residues. The germline CDR1 and CDR2 sequences are MNHEY and SMNVEV (reference sequence). Written as DNA, the CDR3 is TGTGCCAGCACCCAGCGGGCCAGCTCCTGCGAGCAGTACTTC. It is translated as CASTQRASSCEQYF.

In this sample, this clonotype turned up once. A single base separates this from a much larger clone, so it may be a read error. This sequence joins TRBV11-3 and TRBJ1-2; TRBD1 might be the D (6 bases). The germline gives CDR1 SGHNT, CDR2 YENEEA. The CDR3 is 15 residues long. The chain's CDR3 is CASGLEDDRFAGYTF. The CDR3, as DNA: TGTGCCAGCGGCTTAGAGGATGACAGGTTCGCTGGCTACACCTTC.

There are many counts of this clonotype. This sequence joins TRBV3-1 and TRBJ1-6; D unresolved. The CDR3 runs to 12 residues. Germline V gene lookup returns CDR1 LGHDT and CDR2 YNNKEL (reference sequence). The V and J ends lost 0 bases and 10 bases respectively, with 4 bases between them. The CDR3 sequence is CASSQDVSPLHF. CDR3 in DNA: TGTGCCAGCAGCCAAGATGTCTCACCCCTCCACTTT.

Ten or more counts support this clonotype. V usage is TRBV18 and J usage is TRBJ2-5; no reliable D call. V gave up 0 bases and J gave up 1 base, with 6 bases separating them. Looked up from germline, CDR1 is KGHSH and CDR2 is LQKENI. This CDR3 is 14 amino acids long. DNA for the CDR3: TGTGCCAGCTCACCACCGAACTCCCAAGAGACCCAGTACTTC. The encoded protein is CASSPPNSQETQYF.